The 12 T cell receptor beta chains below come from one sample, sequenced in a study of blood T cell repertoires in COVID-19. Sequencing was performed with immunoSEQ multiplex PCR; in TCRdb, only in-frame clones are kept and a portion is missing. The table includes about 97,000 clones, 90% detected once. Sample: peripheral blood. The source is a man aged 60-69 years with acute or convalescent COVID-19.

This chain uses TRBV19 with TRBJ2-1, with 16 bases lining up with TRBD2. J gave up 2 bases and V 6 bases, and 7 bases lay outside the gene matches. Germline V gene lookup returns CDR1 LNHDA and CDR2 SQIVND (reference sequence). The CDR3 is 18 amino acids. The CDR3 here is CASRPGLAGGIPYNEQFF. The CDR3 DNA sequence: TGTGCCAGTAGGCCGGGACTAGCGGGGGGGATTCCCTACAATGAGCAGTTCTTC.

The chain employs TRBV30 and TRBJ1-6, with 8 positions matching TRBD1. The germline V gene encodes CDR1 GTSNPN and CDR2 SVGIG (reference sequence). There are 13 residues in the CDR3. Trimming at V came to 7 bases and at J to 10 bases, leaving 9 bases not matched to a gene. As DNA, the CDR3 is TGTGCCTCCAGCGGACAGGGTTTATCACCCCTCCACTTT. It encodes CASSGQGLSPLHF.

The chain employs TRBV6-5 and TRBJ1-2; no reliable D call. Trimming stripped 6 bases from V and 4 bases from J, with 12 bases between. This CDR3 contains 13 residues. Germline-derived CDR1 and CDR2 are MNHEY and SVGAGI. In nucleotides, the CDR3 is TGTGCCAGCAGCGAGACACGGCGCTATGGCTACACCTTC. Translated: CASSETRRYGYTF.

V is TRBV7-6 and J is TRBJ1-1, with a weak D call TRBD1 (6 bases). There are 15 residues in the CDR3. Trimming pared 1 base from V and 2 bases from J, leaving 11 bases between. Looked up from germline, CDR1 is SGHVS and CDR2 is FNYEAQ. The CDR3 region has the DNA TGTGCCAGCAGCTTAGGTTTACAGGGAAACACTGAAGCTTTCTTT. This sequence encodes CASSLGLQGNTEAFF. Looking up the rest from reference TRBV7-6 and TRBJ1-1 gives the full variable domain: GAGVSQSPRYKVTKRGQDVALRCDPISGHVSLYWYRQALGQGPEFLTYFNYEAQQDKSGLPNDRFSAERPEGSISTLTIQRTEQRDSAMYRCASSLGLQGNTEAFFGQGTRLTVV.

This clone was recorded once. The chain joins TRBV7-2 to TRBJ1-5; D unresolved. Germline values: CDR1 SGHTA, CDR2 FQGNSA. The CDR3 loop spans 15 amino acids. V was clipped by 0 bases and J by 4 bases, with 10 bases between them. The DNA of the CDR3 is TGTGCCAGCAGCTTAGCGGGTACAGCTAATCAGCCCCAGCATTTT. It encodes CASSLAGTANQPQHF. The whole variable domain, filled in from reference TRBV7-2 and TRBJ1-5, reads GAGVSQSPSNKVTEKGKDVELRCDPISGHTALYWYRQSLGQGLEFLIYFQGNSAPDKSGLPSDRFSAERTGGSVSTLTIQRTQQEDSAVYLCASSLAGTANQPQHFGDGTRLSIL.

V gene TRBV6-2 or TRBV6-3 combines with J gene TRBJ2-7; the D gene is possibly TRBD2 (6 bases). Germline assignment: CDR1 MNHEY and CDR2 SVGEGT. The length of the CDR3 is 15 residues. V was cut by 6 bases and J by 4 bases, with 19 bases left in between. Here the CDR3 DNA reads TGTGCCAGCAGGTACGGGACTCAAGTAATATACGAGCAGTACTTC. Protein product: CASRYGTQVIYEQYF.

This chain links TRBV9 with TRBJ1-5; weak D call: TRBD1 (6 bases). The length of the CDR3 is 15 residues. V was trimmed by 3 bases and J by 6 bases, leaving 16 bases between them. Germline V lookup: CDR1 SGDLS, CDR2 YYNGEE. The CDR3 sequence is CASSAGQLWGQPQHF. The CDR3 nucleotides are TGTGCCAGCAGCGCCGGACAGCTTTGGGGTCAGCCCCAGCATTTT.

This clone was detected only once. This chain connects TRBV3-1 (or the pseudogene TRBV3-2) to TRBJ2-5; perhaps TRBD2 as D (7 bases). The CDR3 runs to 15 residues. Germline CDR1 is LGHDT and CDR2 is YNNKEL (reference sequence). The V end was cut by 6 bases, the J end by 5 bases, with 19 bases between. CDR3 in amino acids: CASRDWGGAWETQYF. The CDR3 DNA follows: TGTGCCAGCAGAGACTGGGGGGGGGCCTGGGAGACCCAGTACTTC.

This chain joins TRBV27 and TRBJ1-2; D may be TRBD1 (6 bases). The germline gives CDR1 MNHEY, CDR2 SMNVEV (reference sequence). The CDR3 totals 14 residues. The V and J ends lost 5 bases and 8 bases respectively, with 18 bases between them. The CDR3: CASSPYRDIPGYTF. The CDR3 bases are TGTGCCAGCAGTCCGTATCGGGACATTCCCGGCTACACCTTC.

The rearrangement joins TRBV30 to TRBJ1-1; D call uncertain. The germline gives CDR1 GTSNPN, CDR2 SVGIG (reference sequence). This CDR3 is 13 amino acids long. The V gene lost 1 base and the J gene lost 4 bases, with 10 bases spanning the gap. The CDR3: CAWSASQATEAFF. CDR3 coding DNA: TGTGCCTGGAGTGCTTCCCAGGCCACTGAAGCTTTCTTT. The variable domain in full, completed from reference TRBV30 and TRBJ1-1, reads SQTIHQWPATLVQPVGSPLSLECTVEGTSNPNLYWYRQAAGRGLQLLFYSVGIGQISSEVPQNLSASRPQDRQFILSSKKLLLSDSGFYLCAWSASQATEAFFGQGTRLTVV.

The count of this clone is one. The genes are TRBV29-1 and TRBJ1-6; TRBD1 matches 8 bases. This CDR3 has 14 amino acids. In germline, CDR1 is SQVTM, CDR2 ANQGSEA. V was clipped by 6 bases and J by 2 bases; unmatched bases: 3. The DNA of the CDR3 is TGCAGCGTACAACAGGGGGCCTATAATTCACCCCTCCACTTT. Translating gives CSVQQGAYNSPLHF.

The genes are TRBV5-1 and TRBJ1-1; the D gene is possibly TRBD1 (5 bases). CDR1 and CDR2 from the germline V gene are SGHRS and YFSETQ. The V end was cut by 4 bases, the J end by 1 base, with 14 bases between. The CDR3 loop spans 15 amino acids. The CDR3: CASSPPGGTNTEAFF. The DNA of the CDR3 is TGCGCCAGCAGCCCCCCGGGGGGAACGAACACTGAAGCTTTCTTT. The full variable domain, rest sourced from reference TRBV5-1 and TRBJ1-1, is KAGVTQTPRYLIKTRGQQVTLSCSPISGHRSVSWYQQTPGQGLQFLFEYFSETQRNKGNFPGRFSGRQFSNSRSEMNVSTLELGDSALYLCASSPPGGTNTEAFFGQGTRLTVV.